The next 2 T cell receptor beta chains were all read from a single sample in a study of cytomegalovirus exposure and HLA in healthy donors. Primers for the PCR totalled 60 Vbeta and 13 Jbeta. TCRdb's copy holds only in-frame clones and misses some; the assay was immunoSEQ multiplex PCR. The sample shows around 160,000 clones, more than 70% of them seen only once. Sequenced: PBMCs. Source of these receptors: a woman aged 40-49 years in good health and CMV-seropositive.

This clone was seen only a few times. V gene TRBV7-6 combines with J gene TRBJ1-6; D not certain. Looked up from germline, CDR1 is SGHVS and CDR2 is FNYEAQ. The germline V and J ends were trimmed by 4 bases and 9 bases, with 10 bases remaining between them. The CDR3 is 13 amino acids. The CDR3 nucleotides read TGTGCCAGCAGCTCGCGAGATGGTTCACCCCTCCACTTT. Translated, it gives CASSSRDGSPLHF.

The chain has TRBV28 and TRBJ1-6; a possible D gene is TRBD1 (6 bases). The CDR3 loop spans 14 amino acids. The germline V gene encodes CDR1 MDHEN and CDR2 SYDVKM. V gave up 6 bases and J gave up 7 bases, with 13 bases separating them. The CDR3 region has the DNA TGTGCCAGCAGCCAGGGGCTGATAAATTCACCCCTCCACTTT. Amino acids: CASSQGLINSPLHF. Full variable domain (outside the CDR3, taken from reference TRBV28 and TRBJ1-6): DVKVTQSSRYLVKRTGEKVFLECVQDMDHENMFWYRQDPGLGLRLIYFSYDVKMKEKGDIPEGYSVSREKKERFSLILESASTNQTSMYLCASSQGLINSPLHFGNGTRLTVT.